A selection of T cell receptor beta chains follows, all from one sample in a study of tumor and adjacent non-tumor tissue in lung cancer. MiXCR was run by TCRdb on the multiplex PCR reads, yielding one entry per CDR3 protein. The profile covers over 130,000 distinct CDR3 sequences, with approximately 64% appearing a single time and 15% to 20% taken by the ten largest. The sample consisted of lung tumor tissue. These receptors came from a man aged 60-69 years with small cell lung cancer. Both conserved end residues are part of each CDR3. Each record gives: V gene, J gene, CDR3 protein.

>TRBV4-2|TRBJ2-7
CVSSQERTLGGDEQYF
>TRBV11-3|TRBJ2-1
CASSLRGAGVGNEQLF
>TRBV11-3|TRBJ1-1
CASSKEGSIEAFF
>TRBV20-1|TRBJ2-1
CSARPPAGGNEQFF
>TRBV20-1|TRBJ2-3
CSVSAGSSTDTQYF
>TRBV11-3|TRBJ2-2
CASSLGPAVSGELFF
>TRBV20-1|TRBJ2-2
CSANLEGVGTGELFF
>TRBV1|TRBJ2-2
CTSSKDGSDLWELFF
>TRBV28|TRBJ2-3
CASSHPGTGADTQYF
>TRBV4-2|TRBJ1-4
CARSPWTAANEKLFF
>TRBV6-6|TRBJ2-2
CASSGTNTGELFF
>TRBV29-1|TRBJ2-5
CSVRLAGDVKTQYF
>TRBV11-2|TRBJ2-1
CASSFVSRPHNEQFF
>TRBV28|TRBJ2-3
CASGGDSTDTQYF
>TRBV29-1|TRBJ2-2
CSVAGHLRSNSGELFF
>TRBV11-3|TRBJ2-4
CASSSFTEEVKNIQYF
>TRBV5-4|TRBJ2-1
CASSLPSANEQFF
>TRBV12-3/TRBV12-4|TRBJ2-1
CARSLTGVSYNEQFF
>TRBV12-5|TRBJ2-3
CANGLGTSGRPYTDTQYF
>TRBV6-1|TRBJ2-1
CASKSLTGSFVDEQFF
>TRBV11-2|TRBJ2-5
CASSLGGRETQYF
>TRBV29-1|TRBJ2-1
CSVGGGLPDSYNVQFF
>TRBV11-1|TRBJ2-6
CASSLLAGMLAGTNVLTF
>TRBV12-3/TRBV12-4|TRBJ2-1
CASSPPSRAGAFF
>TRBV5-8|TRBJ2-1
CASSLRPSGSQFNEQFF
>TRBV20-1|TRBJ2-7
CSARDLLAPSSYEQYF
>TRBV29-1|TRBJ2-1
CSLPPGGDDEQFF
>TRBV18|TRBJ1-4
CASSPPMFRGEKLFF
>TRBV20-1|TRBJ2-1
CSVRDYERANKQFF
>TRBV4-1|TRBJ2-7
CASSPGTTRYEQYF
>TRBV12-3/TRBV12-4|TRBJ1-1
CASSQGQGLRAFF
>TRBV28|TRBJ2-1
CASRAGRGCNEQFF
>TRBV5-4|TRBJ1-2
CASTLTGYNYGYTF
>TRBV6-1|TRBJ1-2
CFSSELWATGYIF
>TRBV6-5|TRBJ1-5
CASTARRVTQPQHF
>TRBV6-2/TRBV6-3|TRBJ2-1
CASSYSTSGRVLYEQFF